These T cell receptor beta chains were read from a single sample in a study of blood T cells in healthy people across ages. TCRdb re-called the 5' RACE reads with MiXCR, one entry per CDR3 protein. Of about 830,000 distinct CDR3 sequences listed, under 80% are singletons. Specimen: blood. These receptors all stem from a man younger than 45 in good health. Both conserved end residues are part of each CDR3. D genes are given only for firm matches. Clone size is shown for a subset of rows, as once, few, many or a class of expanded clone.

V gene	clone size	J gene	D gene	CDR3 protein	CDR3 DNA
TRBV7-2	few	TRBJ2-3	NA	CASSFPSGGIDTQYF	TGTGCCAGCAGCTTCCCTAGTGGGGGAATAGATACGCAGTATTTT
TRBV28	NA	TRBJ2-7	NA	CASSSKYYEQYF	TGTGCCAGCAGTAGTAAATACTACGAGCAGTACTTC
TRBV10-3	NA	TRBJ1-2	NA	CAISEDPGASYGYTF	TGTGCCATCAGTGAGGACCCGGGAGCGTCGTATGGCTACACCTTC
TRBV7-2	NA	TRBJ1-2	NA	CASSFWGLNYGYTF	TGTGCCAGCAGCTTCTGGGGGCTAAACTATGGCTACACCTTC
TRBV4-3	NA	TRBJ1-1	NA	CASSSNLGFQAEAFF	TGCGCCAGCAGCTCAAACTTGGGGTTTCAGGCTGAAGCTTTCTTT
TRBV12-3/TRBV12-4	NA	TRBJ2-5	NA	CASRQGGVETQYF	TGTGCCAGCAGACAGGGGGGGGTGGAGACCCAGTACTTC
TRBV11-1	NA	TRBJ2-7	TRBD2	CASSPRTSGAYEQYF	TGTGCCAGCAGCCCCAGGACTAGCGGGGCCTACGAGCAGTACTTC
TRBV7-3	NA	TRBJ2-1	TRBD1	CASSSGAGGNEQFF	TGTGCCAGCAGCTCAGGGGCAGGGGGCAATGAGCAGTTCTTC
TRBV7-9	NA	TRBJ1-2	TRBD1	CASSFLQGADYGYTF	TGTGCCAGCAGCTTCCTCCAGGGGGCTGACTATGGCTACACTTTC
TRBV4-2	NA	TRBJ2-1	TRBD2	CASSQGGSGIYNEQFF	TGTGCCAGCAGCCAAGGAGGTAGCGGGATTTACAATGAGCAGTTCTTC
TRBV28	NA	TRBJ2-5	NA	CASSPPRRETQYF	TGTGCCAGCAGTCCGCCGCGGAGGGAGACCCAGTACTTC
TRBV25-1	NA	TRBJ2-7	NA	CASSRGRLDEQYF	TGTGCCAGCAGCCGGGGGAGGCTCGACGAGCAGTACTTC
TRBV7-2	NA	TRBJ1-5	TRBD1	CASSLAPPGQGAQPQHF	TGTGCCAGCAGCTTAGCCCCTCCTGGACAGGGGGCTCAGCCCCAGCATTTT
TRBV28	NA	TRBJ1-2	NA	CASSLEGDDSLRVYGYTF	TGTGCCAGCAGTTTAGAGGGGGACGACAGTCTCAGGGTCTATGGCTACACCTTC